These T cell receptor beta chains were read from a single sample in a study of regulatory T cells in long-lasting Graves disease. TCRdb reprocessed the multiplex PCR reads with MiXCR, giving one entry per CDR3 protein. The sample comprises 350,000 to 450,000 distinct CDR3 sequences, 20% to 25% of which are singletons, and 20% to 25% rests with the top ten. Specimen: peripheral blood mononuclear cells (PBMCs), collected when the disease was refractory, from a patient treated with antithyroid drugs. These TCRs come from a female donor with Graves disease. CDR3s include the opening cysteine and the closing phenylalanine or tryptophan. D genes are given only for firm matches. Clone size appears in some rows only: once, few, many, or a class for an expanded clone.

D gene	clone size	V gene	J gene	CDR3 DNA	CDR3 protein
TRBD2	.	TRBV4-1	TRBJ2-7	TGCGCCAGCAGCCACCTAGCGGGAAATCCCTACGAGCAGTACTTC	CASSHLAGNPYEQYF
.	.	TRBV6-9	TRBJ2-1	TGTGCCAGCAGTTACTCTCCCTGGGGCAATGAGCAGTTCTTC	CASSYSPWGNEQFF
.	.	TRBV12-3/TRBV12-4	TRBJ2-3	TGTGCCAGCAGTGTAATCGACAGGGATACGCAGTATTTT	CASSVIDRDTQYF
.	few	TRBV5-4	TRBJ1-5	TGTGCCAGCAGCCGGGACCATAATCAGCCCCAGCATTTT	CASSRDHNQPQHF
TRBD1	many	TRBV6-2/TRBV6-3	TRBJ2-4	TGTGCCAGCAGTGAGAGGACAGGGAGGAACATTCAGTACTTC	CASSERTGRNIQYF
.	many	TRBV11-2	TRBJ1-5	TGTGCCAGCAGCTTAGTCGGAGCAGTTGGGAGCAATCAGCCCCAGCATTTT	CASSLVGAVGSNQPQHF
.	.	TRBV12-3/TRBV12-4	TRBJ2-1	TGTGCCAGCAGTTTAATAGGCCGCCGAGAGCAGTTCTTC	CASSLIGRREQFF
TRBD1	many	TRBV6-1	TRBJ2-2	TGTGCCAGCAGACATGGGACAGGGCTGACCGGGGAGCTGTTTTTT	CASRHGTGLTGELFF
.	.	TRBV4-3	TRBJ1-4	TGCGCCAGCAGCCAAGATGGTAGGGTGAGCGGAGAAAAACTGTTTTTT	CASSQDGRVSGEKLFF
.	.	TRBV10-2	TRBJ1-6	TGCGCCAGCAGTGAGGTTGGTTCACCCCTCCACTTT	CASSEVGSPLHF
TRBD2	few	TRBV19	TRBJ2-7	TGTGCCAGTAGAGAGAGCGGGAGTCACCACGAGCAGTACTTC	CASRESGSHHEQYF
.	few	TRBV6-2/TRBV6-3	TRBJ2-7	TGTGCCAGCAGTTACTCTCAGGGCTCCTACGAGCAGTACTTC	CASSYSQGSYEQYF
.	.	TRBV9	TRBJ1-1	TGTGCCAGCAGCGTAGTAACGGGACACCGGAACACTGAAGCTTTCTTT	CASSVVTGHRNTEAFF
TRBD1	few	TRBV10-2	TRBJ1-2	TGCGCCAGCAGACAGGGGACAGTCGGTGGCTACACCTTC	CASRQGTVGGYTF